Each of the 10 T cell receptor beta chains below was sequenced from the same sample in a study of metastatic and nonmetastatic thyroid tumors. TCRdb re-called clones via MiXCR from the PCR reads. The top ten clones hold about 23% of a sample with just under 20,000 clones, approximately 40% of them seen once. No patient received treatment before thyroid surgery. Sequencing input: tumor tissue. All receptors derive from a female donor with papillary thyroid cancer or a benign thyroid nodule (not recorded which). Some clones in this sample may be carry-over from other donors' samples.

The chain combines TRBV20-1 with TRBJ2-7; the match to TRBD1 covers 7 bases. The CDR3 has 15 residues. The J segment lost 3 bases and the V segment lost 0 bases, leaving 8 bases of the junction unmatched. Germline V gene sequence: CDR1 DFQATT, CDR2 SNEGSKA (reference sequence). CDR3 DNA: TGCAGTGCTAGAGATTTGACAGGGAGCAGCTACGAGCAGTACTTC. Residues: CSARDLTGSSYEQYF.

The chain links TRBV11-2 to TRBJ2-1; 8 nucleotides agree with TRBD1. The germline CDR1 and CDR2 sequences are SGHAT and FQNNGV. The CDR3 loop spans 17 amino acids. The ends lost 1 base at V and 4 bases at J; junction bases unmatched: 9. The CDR3 DNA is TGTGCCAGCAGCTTAGGATCCAGGGGGCGAGGGTACAATGAGCAGTTCTTC. This sequence encodes CASSLGSRGRGYNEQFF.

The rearrangement uses TRBV7-2 and TRBJ1-2; D unclear. The length of the CDR3 is 15 residues. The V gene lost 5 bases and the J gene lost 5 bases, with 18 bases spanning the gap. Germline V gives CDR1 SGHTA, CDR2 FQGNSA. The DNA of the CDR3 is TGTGCCAGCAGCGTCTCTCCTGACGCCTCATATGGCTACACCTTC. Its protein product is CASSVSPDASYGYTF.

The chain employs TRBV9 and TRBJ2-3; 8 bases map to TRBD1. Trimming removed 3 bases from V and 1 base from J; junction bases left unmatched: 4. The CDR3 has 15 amino acids. Germline values: CDR1 SGDLS, CDR2 YYNGEE. The DNA for the CDR3 is TGTGCCAGCAGCGAAGAACAGGGGGGCACAGATACGCAGTATTTT. It codes for CASSEEQGGTDTQYF. The full variable domain, in which reference TRBV9 and TRBJ2-3 provide the parts outside the CDR3, is DSGVTQTPKHLITATGQRVTLRCSPRSGDLSVYWYQQSLDQGLQFLIQYYNGEERAKGNILERFSAQQFPDLHSELNLSSLELGDSALYFCASSEEQGGTDTQYFGPGTRLTVL.

The CDR3 is CASSLGHPGTDTQYF. The CDR3, as DNA: TGTGCCAGCAGCTTAGGACACCCGGGGACAGATACGCAGTATTTT. The chain uses TRBV11-2 and TRBJ2-3; a weak D match, TRBD2 (5 bases). This CDR3 is built from 15 residues. CDR1 and CDR2 (germline): SGHAT, FQNNGV. V dropped 1 base and J dropped 3 bases, with 11 bases sitting between them.

The gene calls are TRBV11-2 and TRBJ1-1, with TRBD1 matching 7 bases. The ends lost 1 base at V and 5 bases at J; junction bases unmatched: 7. Germline V lookup: CDR1 SGHAT, CDR2 FQNNGV. The CDR3 consists of 15 residues. The CDR3 DNA reads as TGTGCCAGCAGCTTAGTTAGGGGGCAATGGACTGAAGCTTTCTTT. This encodes CASSLVRGQWTEAFF. Combining the CDR3 with reference TRBV11-2 and TRBJ1-1 gives the whole variable domain EAGVAQSPRYKIIEKRQSVAFWCNPISGHATLYWYQQILGQGPKLLIQFQNNGVVDDSQLPKDRFSAERLKGVDSTLKIQPAKLEDSAVYLCASSLVRGQWTEAFFGQGTRLTVV.

The sample holds a few counts of this clone. The chain carries TRBV11-3 and TRBJ2-1, with 8 bases aligning to TRBD2. The CDR3 sequence is 12 residues long. V was pared by 1 base and J by 14 bases, with 4 bases of the junction left unmatched. Germline CDR1 SGHNT, CDR2 YENEEA. The CDR3 DNA sequence: TGTGCCAGCAGCTTAGGAGCGGGAGAGGAGTTCTTC. It codes for CASSLGAGEEFF.

This clone was detected ten times or more. Distinct nucleotide sequences in the sample also encode this CDR3. V gene TRBV6-1 combines with J gene TRBJ2-6, with D hard to call. The V end lost 1 base, the J end lost 1 base, and 5 bases lay between the germline ends. CDR3 length equals 15 residues. Per the germline V gene, CDR1 is MNHNS and CDR2 is SASEGT. CDR3 in DNA: TGTGCCAGCAGTGAAGGGCAGTCTGGGGCCAACGTCCTGACTTTC. This translates into CASSEGQSGANVLTF.

CDR3 nucleotides: TGTGCCAGCAGGGATTCGGGGTACACCGGGGAGCTGTTTTTT. This translates into CASRDSGYTGELFF. The V call is TRBV19, the J call TRBJ2-2; D is tentatively TRBD1 or TRBD2 (5 bases each). The germline V and J ends were trimmed by 9 bases and 3 bases, with 14 bases remaining between them. The germline gives CDR1 LNHDA, CDR2 SQIVND (reference sequence). The CDR3 runs to 14 residues.

The CDR3 DNA follows: TGTGCCACCAGTGACCAACGGACAGGGAAGTCCTACAATGAGCAGTTCTTC. It encodes CATSDQRTGKSYNEQFF. The J gene is TRBJ2-1, the V gene TRBV24-1, with 8 bases matching TRBD1. V trimming: 4 bases; J trimming: 1 base; junction bases outside the gene matches: 8. There are 17 residues in the CDR3. CDR1 is KGHDR, CDR2 SFDVKD, per germline.